Below are 32 T cell receptor beta chains sequenced from a single sample in a study of blood T cells in healthy people across ages. It was with a sample-barcoded 5' primer and a J-beta primer mix that a second PCR of roughly 6 to 12 cycles was run. TCRdb called the 5' RACE reads again in MiXCR, with one record for every CDR3 protein. This sample carries about 1.5 million distinct CDR3 sequences, 40% to 45% of them seen once, and the ten largest clones take about 4.1%. The sample consisted of blood. The receptors originated from a young woman in good health.

This clonotype was picked up a small number of times. The chain uses TRBV7-9 and TRBJ2-7, with unresolved D. CDR1 SEHNR and CDR2 FQNEAQ come from the germline V gene (reference sequence). The CDR3 is made up of 13 amino acids. V lost 5 bases, J lost 3 bases, and 11 bases lay in between. DNA for the CDR3: TGTGCCAGCAGCCCCGAGAGCCTCTACGAGCAGTACTTC. Amino acid sequence: CASSPESLYEQYF.

This clonotype was detected a few times. This chain connects TRBV12-3 or TRBV12-4 to TRBJ2-1; TRBD2 might be the D (6 bases). Trimming shortened V by 0 bases and J by 5 bases, and 14 bases separated the two germline ends. This CDR3 comprises 16 residues. This chain's CDR3 is CASSLARGGLDNEQFF. The CDR3 bases are TGTGCCAGCAGTTTAGCAAGAGGAGGGTTGGACAATGAGCAGTTCTTC.

The chain carries TRBV12-5 and TRBJ2-4; possibly TRBD2 for D (6 bases). The CDR3 spans 15 residues. V was pared by 0 bases and J by 1 base, with 7 bases between. Germline CDR1 LGHNT, CDR2 FRNRAP. CDR3 residues: CASGLVRGAKNIQYF. The CDR3, as DNA: TGTGCTAGTGGTTTGGTTCGGGGGGCCAAAAACATTCAGTACTTC.

This clonotype was detected only a few times. One junction end disagrees with the germline gene, perhaps due to a read error. This chain links TRBV5-1 with TRBJ1-1; D is perhaps TRBD1 (6 bases). This CDR3 region has 11 residues. Germline V gives CDR1 SGHRS, CDR2 YFSETQ. CDR3 sequence (DNA): TGTGCCAGCAGCTTAGACAGGGAAGCTTTCTTT. Residues: CASSLDREAFF.

V gene TRBV12-5 combines with J gene TRBJ2-3, with TRBD1 identical over 9 bases. Germline V lookup: CDR1 LGHNT, CDR2 FRNRAP. CDR3 length: 15 amino acids. Losses at the gene ends were 1 base for V and 4 bases for J; bases not matched to a gene: 3. As DNA, the CDR3 is TGTGCTAGTGGTTTGGGGACAGGGGCCCCAGATACGCAGTATTTT. It codes for CASGLGTGAPDTQYF.

This clonotype occurred once. The rearrangement links TRBV9 to TRBJ2-7; the match to TRBD2 covers 10 bases. The tail of the sequence fits TRBJ2-5 better, so the J call may be wrong. The CDR3 runs to 19 residues. Per the germline V gene, CDR1 is SGDLS and CDR2 is YYNGEE. The CDR3 region is CASSAQSGGSGGFRETQYF. CDR3 in DNA: TGTGCCAGCAGCGCCCAAAGTGGCGGTAGCGGGGGGTTTCGAGAGACCCAGTACTTC.

V and J are TRBV4-1 and TRBJ1-5; 9 nucleotides match TRBD1. The CDR3 covers 16 residues. Per the germline V gene, CDR1 is MGHRA and CDR2 is YSYEKL. V dropped 0 bases and J dropped 5; count of bases not matched to a gene: 5. The CDR3 sequence: CASSQDPGTGYQPQHF. The DNA for the CDR3 is TGCGCCAGCAGCCAAGACCCCGGGACAGGGTATCAGCCCCAGCATTTT.

The chain has TRBV29-1 and TRBJ2-1; 9 bases map to TRBD1. The CDR3 spans 16 residues. With 0 bases clipped from V and 10 bases from J, the junction kept 13 bases outside the gene matches. Germline CDR1 SQVTM, CDR2 ANQGSEA. The CDR3 sequence: CSVEETDRGQSGEQFF. The CDR3 region has the DNA TGCAGCGTTGAAGAAACGGACAGGGGACAGTCAGGGGAGCAGTTCTTC.

This clonotype was detected once. The rearrangement links TRBV6-2 or TRBV6-3 to TRBJ2-4; either TRBD1 or TRBD2 may fit D (5 bases each). CDR1 and CDR2 (germline): MNHEY, SVGEGT. The CDR3 has 15 residues. The germline V and J ends were trimmed by 2 bases and 1 base, with 9 bases remaining between them. Here the CDR3 DNA reads TGTGCCAGCAGTTACGGGGGTACGGCCAAAAACATTCAGTACTTC. The encoded protein is CASSYGGTAKNIQYF.

This clonotype has more than one count but fewer than ten. This chain uses TRBV4-1 with TRBJ2-7, with 8 bases that match TRBD1. The CDR3 runs 14 residues. The germline gives CDR1 MGHRA, CDR2 YSYEKL. J lost 3 bases, V lost 1 base, and 2 bases had no gene match. Here the CDR3 reads CASSQVGQDYEQYF. The DNA of the CDR3 is TGCGCCAGCAGCCAAGTGGGACAGGACTACGAGCAGTACTTC.

The gene calls are TRBV4-1 and TRBJ2-5; 10 positions agree with TRBD1. The J call is uncertain, as TRBJ2-7 better fits the DNA end. CDR3 length: 15 residues. Per germline, CDR1 MGHRA and CDR2 YSYEKL. DNA for the CDR3: TGCGCCAGCAGCGCGACCGGGACAGGGGCTTCCGAGCAGTACTTC. Translating it yields CASSATGTGASEQYF.

This clonotype was found many times. The chain joins TRBV6-5 to TRBJ2-5, with D tentatively TRBD1 or TRBD2 (5 bases each). V was shortened by 4 bases and J by 0 bases, with 12 bases between the two germline ends. The CDR3 consists of 15 residues. The germline CDR1 and CDR2 sequences are MNHEY and SVGAGI. The CDR3 DNA reads TGTGCCAGCAGTTCTTGGGACCGGGACCAAGAGACCCAGTACTTC. Its protein is CASSSWDRDQETQYF.

The chain links TRBV7-2 to TRBJ2-7; D is uncertain. The CDR3 contains 12 residues. From germline, CDR1 is SGHTA and CDR2 FQGNSA. Trimming pared 0 bases from V and 7 bases from J, leaving 7 bases between. In nucleotides, the CDR3 is TGTGCCAGCAGCTTAGCGTTCAATGAGCAGTACTTC. This translates into CASSLAFNEQYF.

This sequence joins TRBV12-3 or TRBV12-4 and TRBJ2-1, with D perhaps given as TRBD1 or TRBD2 (6 bases each). This CDR3 has 15 amino acids. Trimming stripped 4 bases from V and 9 bases from J, with 19 bases between. Written as DNA, the CDR3 is TGTGCCAGCAGTTCCACCCCGGGGGCTGGGAGTGAGCAGTTCTTC. It specifies CASSSTPGAGSEQFF.

This chain links TRBV27 with TRBJ2-2, with no clear D. This CDR3 has 15 residues. Germline V gene lookup returns CDR1 MNHEY and CDR2 SMNVEV (reference sequence). V gave up 0 bases and J gave up 4 bases, with 9 bases separating them. CDR3 residues: CASSLSGVFTGELFF. The CDR3 DNA follows: TGTGCCAGCAGTTTATCGGGCGTATTCACCGGGGAGCTGTTTTTT.

The CDR3: CASSLGVGDRGFSGYTF. In DNA, the CDR3 is TGTGCCAGCAGTTTAGGGGTCGGGGACAGGGGTTTCAGTGGCTACACCTTC. This chain connects TRBV27 to TRBJ1-2; 10 nucleotides line up with TRBD1. V dropped 2 bases and J dropped 7; count of bases not matched to a gene: 13. This CDR3 has 17 amino acids. The germline CDR1 and CDR2 sequences are MNHEY and SMNVEV (reference sequence).

In its sample, this clonotype was seen a few times. The J gene is TRBJ2-5, the V gene TRBV27; tentatively, D is TRBD1 (6 bases). Germline CDR1 and CDR2: MNHEY and SMNVEV (reference sequence). This CDR3 region has 15 residues. V lost 3 bases and J 4 bases, leaving 15 bases between the germline ends. This CDR3 is CASSFRDTNGETQYF. CDR3 nucleotides: TGTGCCAGCAGTTTCCGGGACACCAACGGAGAGACCCAGTACTTC.

This chain joins TRBV9 and TRBJ2-3; no clear D. Germline lookup yields CDR1 SGDLS and CDR2 YYNGEE. V was clipped by 0 bases and J by 2 bases, with 10 bases between them. The CDR3 extends over 15 amino acids. The CDR3 coding sequence is TGTGCCAGCAGCGTAGGTTGGGCCGACACAGATACGCAGTATTTT. The encoded protein is CASSVGWADTDTQYF. The full variable domain, in which reference TRBV9 and TRBJ2-3 provide the parts outside the CDR3, is DSGVTQTPKHLITATGQRVTLRCSPRSGDLSVYWYQQSLDQGLQFLIQYYNGEERAKGNILERFSAQQFPDLHSELNLSSLELGDSALYFCASSVGWADTDTQYFGPGTRLTVL.

The chain carries TRBV15 and TRBJ1-1, with TRBD1 identical over 9 bases. V trimming: 5 bases; J trimming: 8 bases; junction bases outside the gene matches: 15. CDR1 LNHNV and CDR2 YYDKDF come from the germline V gene (reference sequence). This CDR3 has 16 amino acids. The CDR3 sequence: CATSLGKGTGGAEAFF. In DNA, the CDR3 is TGTGCCACCAGCCTTGGTAAAGGTACAGGGGGCGCCGAAGCTTTCTTT.

In this sample, this clonotype turned up a few times. The chain is built from TRBV9 and TRBJ2-7, with 8 bases matching TRBD2. The CDR3 totals 15 residues. With 0 bases clipped from V and 5 bases from J, the junction kept 7 bases outside the gene matches. The germline gives CDR1 SGDLS, CDR2 YYNGEE. The CDR3 DNA is TGTGCCAGCAGCGTAGGTTCGAGCGGGAGCAACGAGCAGTACTTC. Translating gives CASSVGSSGSNEQYF. The full variable domain, rest sourced from reference TRBV9 and TRBJ2-7, is DSGVTQTPKHLITATGQRVTLRCSPRSGDLSVYWYQQSLDQGLQFLIQYYNGEERAKGNILERFSAQQFPDLHSELNLSSLELGDSALYFCASSVGSSGSNEQYFGPGTRLTVT.

The CDR3: CSAGRAGGSYEQFF. The CDR3 DNA reads TGCAGTGCTGGAAGGGCGGGAGGGTCCTATGAGCAGTTCTTC. The chain has TRBV20-1 and TRBJ2-1; TRBD2 matches 9 bases. After removal of 5 bases from V and 8 bases from J, the junction contained 10 bases not matched to a gene. The CDR3 spans 14 residues. Germline values: CDR1 DFQATT, CDR2 SNEGSKA (reference sequence).

This clonotype was counted many times. The chain couples TRBV10-3 to TRBJ2-1, with 7 bases lining up with TRBD1. Germline lookup yields CDR1 ENHRY and CDR2 SYGVKD. Losses at the gene ends were 3 bases for V and 6 bases for J; bases not matched to a gene: 8. The CDR3 is made up of 15 amino acids. The CDR3 DNA reads TGTGCCATCAGTGAAGGGTCAGGGGGAGTCAATGAGCAGTTCTTC. This encodes CAISEGSGGVNEQFF.

This chain uses TRBV7-2 with TRBJ2-7; D is possibly TRBD1 (6 bases). The CDR3 is 14 amino acids. In germline, CDR1 is SGHTA, CDR2 FQGNSA. Trimming took off 5 bases at V and 3 bases at J, with 14 bases between the two ends. The CDR3 nucleotides are TGTGCCAGCAGCCTCCGGGACACTTACTACGAGCAGTACTTC. It yields the protein CASSLRDTYYEQYF.

This rearrangement joins TRBV6-2 or TRBV6-3 to TRBJ2-7, with 10 bases fitting TRBD2. This CDR3 is 12 amino acids long. CDR1 is MNHEY, CDR2 SVGEGT, per germline. Trimming at V came to 11 bases and at J to 7 bases, leaving 8 bases not matched to a gene. The CDR3, as DNA: TGTGCCGCAAGCGGGAGGGATAATGAGCAGTACTTC. This encodes CAASGRDNEQYF.

The chain employs TRBV3-1 and TRBJ1-5, with D possibly being TRBD1 (5 bases). Looked up from germline, CDR1 is LGHDT and CDR2 is YNNKEL (reference sequence). The CDR3 sequence is 15 residues long. Trimming took 5 bases from V and 9 from J, leaving 20 bases between them. The CDR3 DNA reads as TGTGCCAGCAGCTTCGGACACCGCGCCACGGGGCCCCAGCATTTT. Translated, it gives CASSFGHRATGPQHF.

The chain recombines TRBV25-1 with TRBJ1-2, with TRBD1 identical over 7 bases. CDR1 is MGHDK and CDR2 is SYGVNS in the germline V gene. The CDR3 runs 15 residues. V was pared by 5 bases and J by 4 bases, with 10 bases of the junction left unmatched. The CDR3 region is CASSQPQGPGYGYTF. As DNA, the CDR3 is TGTGCCAGCAGTCAACCACAGGGGCCTGGCTATGGCTACACCTTC.

The chain links TRBV7-2 to TRBJ2-7; 10 bases fit TRBD1. The V gene end was trimmed by 4 bases and the J gene end by 4 bases; junction bases not matched to a gene: 7. The germline gives CDR1 SGHTA, CDR2 FQGNSA. The CDR3 consists of 15 residues. CDR3 sequence (DNA): TGTGCCAGCAGCTCCTGGACAGGGGGGACTTACGAGCAGTACTTC. Residues: CASSSWTGGTYEQYF.

J is TRBJ2-3 and V is TRBV7-8; 13 bases fit TRBD2. Germline values: CDR1 SGHVS, CDR2 FQNEAQ. With 4 bases clipped from V and 10 bases from J, the junction kept 5 bases outside the gene matches. The CDR3 is 14 residues long. CDR3 loop: CASSSGLAGDAQYF. The CDR3, as DNA: TGTGCCAGCAGCTCCGGACTAGCGGGGGATGCGCAGTATTTT.

The V call is TRBV3-1, the J call TRBJ1-1; 10 bases are shared with TRBD1. J was trimmed by 10 bases and V by 2 bases; bases with no gene match: 7. CDR1 and CDR2 (germline): LGHDT, YNNKEL (reference sequence). The CDR3 has 14 amino acids. This CDR3 is CASSQHPGQGRAFF. CDR3 nucleotides: TGTGCCAGCAGCCAACACCCGGGACAGGGGCGAGCTTTCTTT.

The chain employs TRBV9 and TRBJ2-3, with D unclear. V lost 7 bases to trimming and J lost 0 bases, with 9 bases between them. The CDR3 has 13 residues. Germline V gene lookup returns CDR1 SGDLS and CDR2 YYNGEE. The CDR3 DNA is TGTGCCAGCCGCAAAGTTAGCACAGATACGCAGTATTTT. Protein sequence: CASRKVSTDTQYF.

The rearrangement uses TRBV12-3 or TRBV12-4 and TRBJ2-1, with 11 bases lining up with TRBD1. There are 16 residues in the CDR3. The V and J ends lost 4 bases and 10 bases, in that order; junction bases with no gene match: 12. DNA of the CDR3: TGTGCCAGCAGTTCTCTACGGACAGGGGGCTTGAAGGAGCAGTTCTTC. Translated: CASSSLRTGGLKEQFF.

This clonotype was found a few times. The chain employs TRBV6-2 or TRBV6-3 and TRBJ2-1; D perhaps matches TRBD1 (5 bases). The germline CDR1 and CDR2 sequences are MNHEY and SVGEGT. The CDR3 covers 12 residues. V gave up 6 bases and J gave up 13 bases, with 16 bases separating them. CDR3 residues: CASRNLRTTQFF. In DNA, the CDR3 is TGTGCCAGCAGAAACCTTAGGACAACACAGTTCTTC.